This T cell receptor (beta chain) was obtained from a study of human T cells and chemical hapten exposure. This clonotype was found a few times. Total RNA was isolated from whole blood that had not been fractionated. Per the study methods: TCR counts had a median of approximately 87,000 per sample and spanned roughly 20,000 to 750,000. TCRdb re-analysed the 5' RACE reads in MiXCR, keeping a single row per CDR3 protein. The authors' filters were not applied to this entry. Of about 140,000 distinct CDR3 sequences in the sample, around 4% are singletons; the top ten hold over 1.3%. CDR3 length: 16 residues. Germline assignment: CDR1 KGHSH and CDR2 LQKENI. With 3 bases removed from V and 0 bases from J, the gap between germline ends came to 13 bases.

The sequence derives from a female donor in good health. The rearrangement uses TRBV18 and TRBJ2-3, with D perhaps matching TRBD1 (5 bases). CDR3 sequence (DNA): TGTGCCAGCTCACCCCCCGCAGGGTTAAGCACAGATACGCAGTATTTT. Translation gives CASSPPAGLSTDTQYF.